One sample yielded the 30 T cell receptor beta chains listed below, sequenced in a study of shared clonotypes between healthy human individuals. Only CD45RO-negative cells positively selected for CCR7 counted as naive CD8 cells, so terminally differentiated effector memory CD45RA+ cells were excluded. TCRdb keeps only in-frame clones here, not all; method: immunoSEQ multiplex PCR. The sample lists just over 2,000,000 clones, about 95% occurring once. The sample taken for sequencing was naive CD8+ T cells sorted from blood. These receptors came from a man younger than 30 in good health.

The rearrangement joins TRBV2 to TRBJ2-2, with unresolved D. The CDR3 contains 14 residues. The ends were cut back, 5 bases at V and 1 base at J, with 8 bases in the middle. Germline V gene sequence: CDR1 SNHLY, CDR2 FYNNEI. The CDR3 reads CASSHDWNTGELFF. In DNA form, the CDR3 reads TGTGCCAGCAGTCATGACTGGAACACCGGGGAGCTGTTTTTT.

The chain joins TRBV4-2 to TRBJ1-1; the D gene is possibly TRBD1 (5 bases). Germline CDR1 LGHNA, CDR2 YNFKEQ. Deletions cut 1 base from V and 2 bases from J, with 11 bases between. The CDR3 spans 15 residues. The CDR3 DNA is TGTGCCAGCAGCCAAGCCCGGGGGTCAAACACTGAAGCTTTCTTT. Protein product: CASSQARGSNTEAFF.

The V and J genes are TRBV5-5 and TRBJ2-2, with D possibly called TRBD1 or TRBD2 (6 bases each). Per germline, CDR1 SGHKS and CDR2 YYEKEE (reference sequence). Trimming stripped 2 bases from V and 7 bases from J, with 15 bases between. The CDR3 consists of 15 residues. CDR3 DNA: TGTGCCAGCAGCTTCGGGGGCACGATCGGCGGGGAGCTGTTTTTT. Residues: CASSFGGTIGGELFF.

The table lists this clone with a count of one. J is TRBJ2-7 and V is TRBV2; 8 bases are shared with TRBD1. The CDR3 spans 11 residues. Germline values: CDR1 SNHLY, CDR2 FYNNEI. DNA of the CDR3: TGTGGCGCCGGGACAGGCTACGAGCAGTACTTC. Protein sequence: CGAGTGYEQYF.

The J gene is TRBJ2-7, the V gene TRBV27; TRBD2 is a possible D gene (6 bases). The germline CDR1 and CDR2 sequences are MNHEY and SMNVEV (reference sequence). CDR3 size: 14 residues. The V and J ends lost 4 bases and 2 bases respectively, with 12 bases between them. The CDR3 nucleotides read TGTGCCAGCAGTTCCAGCGGGTTGACCTACGAGCAGTACTTC. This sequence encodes CASSSSGLTYEQYF.

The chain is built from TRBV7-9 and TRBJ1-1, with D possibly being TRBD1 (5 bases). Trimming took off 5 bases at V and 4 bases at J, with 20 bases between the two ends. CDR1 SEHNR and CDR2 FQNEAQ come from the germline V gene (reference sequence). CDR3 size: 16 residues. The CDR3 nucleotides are TGTGCCAGCAGCCCAACGGACGGGGGAGGGAGCACTGAAGCTTTCTTT. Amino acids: CASSPTDGGGSTEAFF.

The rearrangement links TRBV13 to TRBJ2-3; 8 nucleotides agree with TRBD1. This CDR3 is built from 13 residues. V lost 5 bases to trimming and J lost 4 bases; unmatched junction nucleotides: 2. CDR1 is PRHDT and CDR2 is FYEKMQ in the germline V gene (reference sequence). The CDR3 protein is CASSMDRADTQYF. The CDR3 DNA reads TGTGCCAGCAGCATGGACAGGGCAGATACGCAGTATTTT. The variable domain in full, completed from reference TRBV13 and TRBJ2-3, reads AAGVIQSPRHLIKEKRETATLKCYPIPRHDTVYWYQQGPGQDPQFLISFYEKMQSDKGSIPDRFSAQQFSDYHSELNMSSLELGDSALYFCASSMDRADTQYFGPGTRLTVL.

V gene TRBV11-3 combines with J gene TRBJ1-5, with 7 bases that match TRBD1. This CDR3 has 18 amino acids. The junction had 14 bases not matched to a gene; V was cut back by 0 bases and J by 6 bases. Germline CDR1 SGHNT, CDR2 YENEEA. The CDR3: CASSLEGADRATGQPQHF. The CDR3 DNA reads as TGTGCCAGCAGCTTAGAGGGGGCAGACAGGGCCACCGGTCAGCCCCAGCATTTT.

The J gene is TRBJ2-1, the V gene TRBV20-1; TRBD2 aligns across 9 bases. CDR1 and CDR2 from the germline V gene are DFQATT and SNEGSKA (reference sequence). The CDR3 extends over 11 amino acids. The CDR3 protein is CRGRANNEQFF. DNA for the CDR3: TGCCGCGGGAGGGCCAACAATGAGCAGTTCTTC.

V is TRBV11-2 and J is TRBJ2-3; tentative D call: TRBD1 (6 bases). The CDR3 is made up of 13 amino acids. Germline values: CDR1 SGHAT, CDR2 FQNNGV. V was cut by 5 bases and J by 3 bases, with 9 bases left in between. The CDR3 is CASSRGQTDTQYF. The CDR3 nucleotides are TGTGCCAGCAGCCGTGGACAGACAGATACGCAGTATTTT. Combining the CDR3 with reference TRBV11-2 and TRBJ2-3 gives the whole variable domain EAGVAQSPRYKIIEKRQSVAFWCNPISGHATLYWYQQILGQGPKLLIQFQNNGVVDDSQLPKDRFSAERLKGVDSTLKIQPAKLEDSAVYLCASSRGQTDTQYFGPGTRLTVL.

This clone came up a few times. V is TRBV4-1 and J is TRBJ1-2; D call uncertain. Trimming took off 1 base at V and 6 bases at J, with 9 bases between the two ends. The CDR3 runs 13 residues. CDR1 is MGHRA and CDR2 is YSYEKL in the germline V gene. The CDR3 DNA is TGCGCCAGCAGCCAAGCTTTCTTAGATGGCTACACCTTC. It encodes CASSQAFLDGYTF.

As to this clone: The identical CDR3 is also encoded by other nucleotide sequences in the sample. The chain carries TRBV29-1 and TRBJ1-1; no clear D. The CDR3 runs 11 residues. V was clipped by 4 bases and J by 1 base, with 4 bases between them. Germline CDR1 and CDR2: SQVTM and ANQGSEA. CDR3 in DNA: TGCAGCGTTGGCGAGAACACTGAAGCTTTCTTT. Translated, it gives CSVGENTEAFF.

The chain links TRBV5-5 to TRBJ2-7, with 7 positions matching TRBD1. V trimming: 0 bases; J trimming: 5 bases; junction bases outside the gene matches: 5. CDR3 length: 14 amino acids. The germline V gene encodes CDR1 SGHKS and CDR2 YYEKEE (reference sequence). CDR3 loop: CASSLEQGWDEQYF. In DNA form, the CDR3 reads TGTGCCAGCAGCTTGGAACAGGGGTGGGACGAGCAGTACTTC.

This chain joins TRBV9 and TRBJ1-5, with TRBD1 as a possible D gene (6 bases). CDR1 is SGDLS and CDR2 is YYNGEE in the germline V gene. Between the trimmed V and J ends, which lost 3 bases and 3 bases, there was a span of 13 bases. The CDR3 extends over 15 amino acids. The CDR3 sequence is CASSGKGTYNQPQHF. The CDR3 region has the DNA TGTGCCAGCAGCGGTAAAGGGACATACAATCAGCCCCAGCATTTT.

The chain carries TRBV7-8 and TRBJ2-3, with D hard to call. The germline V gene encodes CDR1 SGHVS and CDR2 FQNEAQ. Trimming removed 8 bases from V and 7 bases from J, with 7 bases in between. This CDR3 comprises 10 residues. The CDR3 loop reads CASGINTQYF. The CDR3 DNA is TGTGCCAGCGGTATAAATACGCAGTATTTT.

The CDR3 region is CASSVAGGDGNTIYF. The CDR3 bases are TGTGCCAGCAGCGTAGCTGGAGGGGACGGAAACACCATATATTTT. The chain recombines TRBV9 with TRBJ1-3; tentatively, D is TRBD1 (5 bases). The CDR3 consists of 15 residues. CDR1 is SGDLS and CDR2 is YYNGEE in the germline V gene. V lost 0 bases to trimming and J lost 4 bases, with 11 bases between them.

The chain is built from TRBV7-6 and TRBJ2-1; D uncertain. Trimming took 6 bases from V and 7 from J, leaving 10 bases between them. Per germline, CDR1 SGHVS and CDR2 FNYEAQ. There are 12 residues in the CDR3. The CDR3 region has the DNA TGTGCCAGCAGATCTGGGCAGAATGAGCAGTTCTTC. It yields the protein CASRSGQNEQFF.

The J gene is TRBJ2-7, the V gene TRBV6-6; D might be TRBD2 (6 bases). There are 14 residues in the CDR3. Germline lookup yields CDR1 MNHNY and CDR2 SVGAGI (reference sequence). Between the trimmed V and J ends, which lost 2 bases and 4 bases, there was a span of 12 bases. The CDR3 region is CASSYPGAGYEQYF. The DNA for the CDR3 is TGTGCCAGCAGTTACCCGGGAGCGGGTTACGAGCAGTACTTC.

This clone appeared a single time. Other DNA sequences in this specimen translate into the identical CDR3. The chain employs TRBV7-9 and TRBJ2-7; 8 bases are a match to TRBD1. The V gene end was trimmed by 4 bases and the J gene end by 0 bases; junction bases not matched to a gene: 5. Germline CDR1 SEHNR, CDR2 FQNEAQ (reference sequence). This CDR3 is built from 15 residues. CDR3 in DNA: TGTGCCAGCAGCTCGCGGGACAGGAGCTCCTACGAGCAGTACTTC. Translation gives CASSSRDRSSYEQYF.

Here the CDR3 reads CASSQEPHRAPTNEKLFF. The CDR3 coding sequence is TGTGCCAGCAGCCAAGAACCCCACAGGGCCCCAACTAATGAAAAACTGTTTTTT. This chain joins TRBV4-2 and TRBJ1-4; D possibly corresponds to TRBD1 (6 bases). The V gene's germline CDR1 is LGHNA and CDR2 YNFKEQ. The CDR3 extends over 18 amino acids. Trimming stripped 0 bases from V and 0 bases from J, with 14 bases between.

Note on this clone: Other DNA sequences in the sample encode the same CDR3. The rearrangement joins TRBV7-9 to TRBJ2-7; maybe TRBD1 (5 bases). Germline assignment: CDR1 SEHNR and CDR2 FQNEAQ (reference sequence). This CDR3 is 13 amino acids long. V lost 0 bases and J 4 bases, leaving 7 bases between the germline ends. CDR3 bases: TGTGCCAGCAGCTTAGCTCAGGGATACGAGCAGTACTTC. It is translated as CASSLAQGYEQYF.

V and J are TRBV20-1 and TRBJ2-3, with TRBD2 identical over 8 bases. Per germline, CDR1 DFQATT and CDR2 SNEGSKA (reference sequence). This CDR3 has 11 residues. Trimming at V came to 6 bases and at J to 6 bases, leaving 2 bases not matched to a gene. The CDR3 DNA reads TGCAGTGCCCGGGAGGGCGATACGCAGTATTTT. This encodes CSAREGDTQYF.

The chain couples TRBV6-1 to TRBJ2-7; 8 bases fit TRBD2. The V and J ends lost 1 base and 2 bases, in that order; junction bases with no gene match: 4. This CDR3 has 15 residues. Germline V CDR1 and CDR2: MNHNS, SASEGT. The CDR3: CASSEVISGTYEQYF. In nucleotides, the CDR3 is TGTGCCAGCAGTGAAGTAATTAGCGGGACCTACGAGCAGTACTTC.

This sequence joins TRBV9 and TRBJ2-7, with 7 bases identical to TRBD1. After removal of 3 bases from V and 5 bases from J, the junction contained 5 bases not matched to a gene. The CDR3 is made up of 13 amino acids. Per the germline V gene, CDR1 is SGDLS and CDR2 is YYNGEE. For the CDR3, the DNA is TGTGCCAGCAGCGAAGGGGGCGGCGACGAGCAGTACTTC. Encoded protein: CASSEGGGDEQYF.

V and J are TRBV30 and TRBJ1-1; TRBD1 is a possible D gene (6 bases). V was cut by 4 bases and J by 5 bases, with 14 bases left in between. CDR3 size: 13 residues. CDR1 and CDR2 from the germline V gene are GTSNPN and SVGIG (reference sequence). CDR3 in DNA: TGTGCCTGGACTTTGGGGGGCGTGACTGAAGCTTTCTTT. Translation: CAWTLGGVTEAFF.

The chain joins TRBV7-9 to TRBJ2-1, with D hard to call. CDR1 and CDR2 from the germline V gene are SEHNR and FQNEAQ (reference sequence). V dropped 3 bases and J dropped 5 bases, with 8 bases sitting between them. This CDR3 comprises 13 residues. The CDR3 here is CASSFTWDNEQFF. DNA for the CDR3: TGTGCCAGCAGCTTTACCTGGGACAATGAGCAGTTCTTC. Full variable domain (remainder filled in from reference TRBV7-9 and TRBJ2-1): DTGVSQNPRHKITKRGQNVTFRCDPISEHNRLYWYRQTLGQGPEFLTYFQNEAQLEKSRLLSDRFSAERPKGSFSTLEIQRTEQGDSAMYLCASSFTWDNEQFFGPGTRLTVL.

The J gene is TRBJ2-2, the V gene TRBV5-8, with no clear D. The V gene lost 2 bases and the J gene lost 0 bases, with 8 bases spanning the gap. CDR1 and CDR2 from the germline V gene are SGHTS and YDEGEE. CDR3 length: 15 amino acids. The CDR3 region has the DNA TGTGCCAGCAGCTTATGGAGCCCGAACACCGGGGAGCTGTTTTTT. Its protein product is CASSLWSPNTGELFF.

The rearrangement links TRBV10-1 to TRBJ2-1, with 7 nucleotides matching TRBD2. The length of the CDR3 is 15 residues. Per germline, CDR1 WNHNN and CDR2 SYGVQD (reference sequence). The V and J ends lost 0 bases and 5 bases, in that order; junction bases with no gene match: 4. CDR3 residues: CASSESNGRNNEQFF. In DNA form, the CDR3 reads TGCGCCAGCAGTGAGTCGAACGGGAGGAACAATGAGCAGTTCTTC.

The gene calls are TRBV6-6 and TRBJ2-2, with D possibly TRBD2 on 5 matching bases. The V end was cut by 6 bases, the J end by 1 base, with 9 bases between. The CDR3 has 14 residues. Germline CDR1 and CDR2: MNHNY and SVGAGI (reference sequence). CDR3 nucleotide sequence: TGTGCCAGCAGCAGGACTGAGAACACCGGGGAGCTGTTTTTT. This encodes CASSRTENTGELFF.

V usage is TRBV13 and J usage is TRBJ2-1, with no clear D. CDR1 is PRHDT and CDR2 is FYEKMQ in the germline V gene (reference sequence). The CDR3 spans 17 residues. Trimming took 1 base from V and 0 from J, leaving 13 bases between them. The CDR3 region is CASSLVRLMGSYNEQFF. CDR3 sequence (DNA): TGTGCCAGCAGCTTAGTTCGATTGATGGGCTCCTACAATGAGCAGTTCTTC.